Sequencing of this T cell receptor (beta chain) was carried out in a study of OX40 agonist ivuxolimab in advanced cancers. As for the study in general: Given to patients was ivuxolimab, an agonistic anti-OX40 (CD134) antibody. Mean age approximately 66 years, range roughly 20 to 85; 82.7% male. Study-wide results and limits: The study did not work out the antigen specificity of the expanded peripheral T cells.

The timepoints at which blood was sampled were baseline, cycle 4 day 1, and cycle 7 day 1. This CDR3 has 15 residues. Germline V gives CDR1 SGHRS, CDR2 YFSETQ. With 0 bases removed from V and 2 bases from J, the gap between germline ends came to 9 bases. The assay was immunoSEQ multiplex PCR, and TCRdb's table has in-frame clones only and misses some. The sample contains approximately 50,000 clones, 93% of which appear only once. Notes on this clone: No antigen is known for it.

This chain joins TRBV5-1 and TRBJ2-1, with D possibly being TRBD1 (6 bases). The sequence was collected from an adult with an advanced solid tumor such as melanoma, head and neck, liver or kidney cancer. The sample consisted of CD4+ or CD8+ T cells sorted from blood, taken in a trial of the OX40 agonist ivuxolimab. The CDR3 coding sequence is TGCGCCAGCAGCTTGGGGGGGCTAGCCTACAATGAGCAGTTCTTC. Translation: CASSLGGLAYNEQFF.